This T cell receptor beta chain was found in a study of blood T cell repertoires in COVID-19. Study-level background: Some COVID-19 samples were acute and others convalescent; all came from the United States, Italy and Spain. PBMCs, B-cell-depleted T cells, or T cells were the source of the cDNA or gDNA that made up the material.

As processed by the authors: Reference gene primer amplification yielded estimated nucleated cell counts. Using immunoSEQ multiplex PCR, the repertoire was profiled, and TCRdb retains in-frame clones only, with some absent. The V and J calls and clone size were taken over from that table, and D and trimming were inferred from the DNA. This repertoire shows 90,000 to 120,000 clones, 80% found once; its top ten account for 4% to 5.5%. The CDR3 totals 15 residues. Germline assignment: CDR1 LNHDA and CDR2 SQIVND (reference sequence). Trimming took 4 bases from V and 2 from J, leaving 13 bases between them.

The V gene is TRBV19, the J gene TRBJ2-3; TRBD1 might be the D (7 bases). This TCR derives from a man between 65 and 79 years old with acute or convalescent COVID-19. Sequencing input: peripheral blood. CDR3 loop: CASSTRDSVTDTQYF. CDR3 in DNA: TGTGCCAGTAGTACGCGGGACAGTGTCACAGATACGCAGTATTTT. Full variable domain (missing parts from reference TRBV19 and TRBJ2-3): DGGITQSPKYLFRKEGQNVTLSCEQNLNHDAMYWYRQDPGQGLRLIYYSQIVNDFQKGDIAEGYSVSREKKESFPLTVTSAQKNPTAFYLCASSTRDSVTDTQYFGPGTRLTVL.